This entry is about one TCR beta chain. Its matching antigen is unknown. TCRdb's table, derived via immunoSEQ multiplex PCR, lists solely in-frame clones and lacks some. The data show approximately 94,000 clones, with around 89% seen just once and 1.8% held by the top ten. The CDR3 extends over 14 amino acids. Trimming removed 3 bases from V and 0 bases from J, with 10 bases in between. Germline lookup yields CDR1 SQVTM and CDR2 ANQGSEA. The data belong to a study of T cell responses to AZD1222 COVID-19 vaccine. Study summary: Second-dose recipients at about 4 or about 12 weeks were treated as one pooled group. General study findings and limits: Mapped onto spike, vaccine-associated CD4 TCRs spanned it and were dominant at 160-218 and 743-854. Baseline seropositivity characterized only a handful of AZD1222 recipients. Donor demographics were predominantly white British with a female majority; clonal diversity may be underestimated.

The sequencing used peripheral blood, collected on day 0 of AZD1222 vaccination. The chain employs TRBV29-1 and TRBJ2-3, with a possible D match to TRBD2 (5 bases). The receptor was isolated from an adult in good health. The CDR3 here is CSVDGGDSTDTQYF. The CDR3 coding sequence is TGCAGCGTTGACGGAGGAGATAGCACAGATACGCAGTATTTT.